This passage covers 30 T cell receptor beta chains from one sample sequenced in a study of cytomegalovirus exposure and HLA in healthy donors. Primers included in the PCR were 60 Vbeta and 13 Jbeta primers. Clones were read by immunoSEQ multiplex PCR, and TCRdb kept only the in-frame ones, dropping some. Of 100,000 to 120,000 clones listed, around three quarters are singletons. The specimen was PBMCs. The receptors shown here come from a woman in her 30s in good health and CMV-seronegative.

The chain employs TRBV4-1 and TRBJ1-2; 10 nucleotides agree with TRBD1. From germline, CDR1 is MGHRA and CDR2 YSYEKL. The CDR3 totals 15 residues. V was clipped by 0 bases and J by 8 bases; unmatched bases: 6. The CDR3 loop is CASSQDPGQGYGYTF. In DNA form, the CDR3 reads TGCGCCAGCAGCCAAGATCCGGGACAGGGGTACGGCTACACCTTC.

The CDR3 is CASSVRTAGNEKLFF. The CDR3 DNA reads as TGTGCCAGCAGTGTTCGGACCGCGGGCAATGAAAAACTGTTTTTT. J is TRBJ1-4 and V is TRBV25-1; no definite D call. V lost 4 bases, J lost 5 bases, and 14 bases lay in between. Per germline, CDR1 MGHDK and CDR2 SYGVNS. The CDR3 has 15 residues. Full variable domain (remainder filled in from reference TRBV25-1 and TRBJ1-4): EADIYQTPRYLVIGTGKKITLECSQTMGHDKMYWYQQDPGMELHLIHYSYGVNSTEKGDLSSESTVSRIRTEHFPLTLESARPSHTSQYLCASSVRTAGNEKLFFGSGTQLSVL.

As concerns this clone: One end of the junction fails to match germline, which may point to a read error. V is TRBV4-3 and J is TRBJ1-1, with 7 bases aligning to TRBD1. The germline V gene has CDR1 LGHNA and CDR2 YSLEER. This CDR3 is 15 amino acids long. CDR3 DNA: TGCGCCAGCAGCCAAGCAACCGGGACAGCACGAAACGGTGTCTTT. This translates into CASSQATGTARNGVF.

This sequence joins TRBV6-7 and TRBJ1-5; no firm D call. TRBV6-7 is classed as an ORF, of uncertain function. The V and J ends lost 6 bases and 3 bases respectively, with 27 bases between them. The CDR3 sequence is 19 residues long. Here the CDR3 reads CASRNDKVVNWATNQPQHF. In DNA form, the CDR3 reads TGTGCCAGCAGAAACGACAAGGTGGTCAATTGGGCGACCAATCAGCCCCAGCATTTT.

The gene calls are TRBV6-5 and TRBJ2-2; TRBD2 aligns across 9 bases. The CDR3 loop spans 16 amino acids. Trimming at V came to 4 bases and at J to 7 bases, leaving 10 bases not matched to a gene. The germline gives CDR1 MNHEY, CDR2 SVGAGI. CDR3 DNA: TGTGCCAGCAGTTCAGGAGCGGGGGGCCGTGTCGGGGAGCTGTTTTTT. Its protein is CASSSGAGGRVGELFF.

This sequence joins TRBV19 and TRBJ2-2; no clear D. Germline-derived CDR1 and CDR2 are LNHDA and SQIVND (reference sequence). CDR3 length: 14 amino acids. V was shortened by 6 bases and J by 1 base, with 9 bases between the two germline ends. CDR3 region: CASRTDWNTGELFF. CDR3 in DNA: TGTGCCAGTAGAACCGACTGGAACACCGGGGAGCTGTTTTTT.

The genes are TRBV9 and TRBJ2-2; 8 bases align to TRBD2. The CDR3 has 15 amino acids. Germline CDR1 is SGDLS and CDR2 is YYNGEE. V trimming: 0 bases; J trimming: 5 bases; junction bases outside the gene matches: 3. CDR3 loop: CASSVEGLATGELFF. For the CDR3, the DNA is TGTGCCAGCAGCGTAGAAGGACTAGCAACCGGGGAGCTGTTTTTT.

The chain combines TRBV4-3 with TRBJ2-1; D is undetermined. The germline V gene encodes CDR1 LGHNA and CDR2 YSLEER. This CDR3 region has 16 residues. Trimming stripped 1 base from V and 7 bases from J, with 17 bases between. The CDR3 region is CASSQVWALSGNEQFF. The CDR3, as DNA: TGCGCCAGCAGCCAAGTTTGGGCCCTGAGTGGGAATGAGCAGTTCTTC.

V usage is TRBV18 and J usage is TRBJ2-1; 8 positions agree with TRBD1. In germline, CDR1 is KGHSH, CDR2 LQKENI. The CDR3 extends over 14 amino acids. Germline trimming cut 6 bases from V and 4 bases from J; bases unmatched to any gene: 5. The CDR3 sequence: CASSPGTGYNEQFF. In DNA form, the CDR3 reads TGTGCCAGCTCCCCTGGGACAGGTTACAATGAGCAGTTCTTC.

V is TRBV19 and J is TRBJ1-6; D is possibly TRBD1 (6 bases). The CDR3 runs 14 residues. The germline V and J ends were trimmed by 4 bases and 6 bases, with 10 bases remaining between them. Germline CDR1 reads LNHDA; CDR2 reads SQIVND (reference sequence). DNA of the CDR3: TGTGCCAGTAGTAAGGACAGTGGTAATTCACCCCTCCACTTT. Protein: CASSKDSGNSPLHF.

This rearrangement joins TRBV2 to TRBJ2-3; TRBD2 matches 10 bases. V was clipped by 6 bases and J by 2 bases; unmatched bases: 5. This CDR3 region has 15 residues. Germline CDR1 reads SNHLY; CDR2 reads FYNNEI. The CDR3 nucleotides are TGTGCCAGCAGGACTAGCGGGCATTTCACAGATACGCAGTATTTT. Its protein product is CASRTSGHFTDTQYF.

V is TRBV6-5 and J is TRBJ2-7; 9 bases are a match to TRBD1. The V gene's germline CDR1 is MNHEY and CDR2 SVGAGI. This CDR3 comprises 15 residues. J was trimmed by 6 bases and V by 7 bases; bases with no gene match: 13. The CDR3 spells CASTKGGTGKGEQYF. The CDR3 nucleotides read TGTGCCAGCACCAAGGGGGGGACAGGGAAGGGCGAGCAGTACTTC.

V usage is TRBV30 and J usage is TRBJ2-1, with a tentative D call TRBD2 (6 bases). Trimming took off 3 bases at V and 0 bases at J, with 12 bases between the two ends. CDR1 is GTSNPN and CDR2 is SVGIG in the germline V gene (reference sequence). This CDR3 is built from 15 residues. Written as DNA, the CDR3 is TGTGCCTGGAGGCCGGGACTGTTCTCCTACAATGAGCAGTTCTTC. Translated, it gives CAWRPGLFSYNEQFF.

The chain uses TRBV7-8 and TRBJ1-5; D is unresolved. Trimming stripped 1 base from V and 7 bases from J, with 8 bases between. This CDR3 has 13 amino acids. Germline V gene data show CDR1 as SGHVS and CDR2 as FQNEAQ. CDR3 region: CASSLDSRQPQHF. CDR3 nucleotide sequence: TGTGCCAGCAGCTTAGATTCTCGGCAGCCCCAGCATTTT.

The V gene is TRBV5-1, the J gene TRBJ2-5; 8 bases line up with TRBD1. This CDR3 contains 15 residues. V was clipped by 0 bases and J by 0 bases; unmatched bases: 1. The germline V gene has CDR1 SGHRS and CDR2 YFSETQ. The CDR3 DNA follows: TGCGCCAGCAGCTTGGGACAGGGGAACCAAGAGACCCAGTACTTC. Its protein is CASSLGQGNQETQYF.

As regards this clone: Relative to the germline gene, one junction end is altered; a read error may explain this. The rearrangement uses TRBV7-7 and TRBJ2-7; D may be TRBD1 (6 bases). Germline-derived CDR1 and CDR2 are SSHAT and FNYEAQ (reference sequence). The CDR3 is 15 amino acids. The CDR3 loop reads CASSLAQGSFYEQYF. The CDR3 DNA follows: TGTGCTAGCAGCTTAGCCCAGGGGAGTTTCTACGAGCAGTACTTC. The variable domain in full, with the rest retrieved from reference TRBV7-7 and TRBJ2-7, is GAGVSQSPRYKVTKRGQDVTLRCDPISSHATLYWYQQALGQGPEFLTYFNYEAQPDKSGLPSDRFSAERPEGSISTLTIQRTEQRDSAMYRCASSLAQGSFYEQYFGPGTRLTVT.

This rearrangement joins TRBV6-5 to TRBJ2-7; D unresolved. CDR3 length: 15 amino acids. Germline V gene data show CDR1 as MNHEY and CDR2 as SVGAGI. The V and J ends lost 4 bases and 4 bases respectively, with 17 bases between them. The CDR3 DNA reads TGTGCCAGCAGTTCCCCGTCGGGTGGCGGTTACGAGCAGTACTTC. Translating gives CASSSPSGGGYEQYF.

The chain recombines TRBV11-2 with TRBJ1-5; D unresolved. This CDR3 contains 14 residues. Germline CDR1 SGHAT, CDR2 FQNNGV. The V end lost 0 bases, the J end lost 4 bases, and 7 bases lay between the germline ends. The DNA of the CDR3 is TGTGCCAGCAGCTTAGAGGCCAGGAATCAGCCCCAGCATTTT. Translation: CASSLEARNQPQHF.

The chain is built from TRBV27 and TRBJ2-5; possible D gene TRBD1, 6 bases. The CDR3 has 15 residues. CDR1 and CDR2 (germline): MNHEY, SMNVEV (reference sequence). V dropped 5 bases and J dropped 1 base, with 14 bases sitting between them. CDR3 amino acids: CASSLYRDTQETQYF. CDR3 bases: TGTGCCAGCAGTCTATACCGGGACACCCAAGAGACCCAGTACTTC.

This clone appeared a few times. The chain has TRBV5-4 and TRBJ2-1; 13 nucleotides agree with TRBD2. V lost 5 bases, J lost 7 bases, and 15 bases stayed unmatched. The CDR3 length is 18 residues. The germline gives CDR1 SGHNT, CDR2 YYREEE (reference sequence). The CDR3 coding sequence is TGTGCCAGCAGTCTAGGGACTAGCGGGATCCCAGGGCAAAATGAGCAGTTCTTC. It translates to CASSLGTSGIPGQNEQFF.

This sequence joins TRBV5-6 and TRBJ2-3, with 7 bases identical to TRBD1. After removal of 2 bases from V and 8 bases from J, the junction contained 8 bases not matched to a gene. CDR3 size: 14 residues. Looked up from germline, CDR1 is SGHDT and CDR2 is YYEEEE. CDR3 region: CASSLQGTVVTQYF. The CDR3 bases are TGTGCCAGCAGCTTACAAGGGACAGTGGTTACGCAGTATTTT.

J is TRBJ2-5 and V is TRBV4-1; 7 bases fit TRBD1. The DNA end favors TRBJ2-7, so the J call may be wrong. The CDR3 totals 13 residues. Looked up from germline, CDR1 is MGHRA and CDR2 is YSYEKL. In nucleotides, the CDR3 is TGCGCCAGCAGCCCAGACAGGGATCTCGAGCAGTACTTC. Amino acids: CASSPDRDLEQYF.

This chain uses TRBV5-1 with TRBJ1-1; 9 bases align to TRBD1. The CDR3 has 16 residues. The V gene's germline CDR1 is SGHRS and CDR2 YFSETQ. J lost 1 base, V lost 3 bases, and 7 bases had no gene match. The CDR3 sequence is CASSSGQGSSNTEAFF. CDR3 DNA: TGCGCCAGCAGCTCCGGACAGGGGTCGTCGAACACTGAAGCTTTCTTT.

The chain combines TRBV19 with TRBJ1-1; unclear D gene. Deletions cut 7 bases from V and 1 base from J, with 13 bases between. The V gene's germline CDR1 is LNHDA and CDR2 SQIVND (reference sequence). The CDR3 consists of 14 residues. This CDR3 reads CASKGREGNTEAFF. For the CDR3, the DNA is TGTGCCAGTAAGGGCCGGGAGGGGAACACTGAAGCTTTCTTT.

The chain uses TRBV19 and TRBJ2-2; 16 nucleotides agree with TRBD2. CDR3 length: 19 residues. CDR1 is LNHDA, CDR2 SQIVND, per germline (reference sequence). The V and J ends lost 4 bases and 3 bases, in that order; junction bases with no gene match: 8. The CDR3 coding sequence is TGTGCCAGTAGTACAAAACCGGGACTAGCGGGAGGGTACACCGGGGAGCTGTTTTTT. Translated: CASSTKPGLAGGYTGELFF. Full variable domain (outside the CDR3, taken from reference TRBV19 and TRBJ2-2): DGGITQSPKYLFRKEGQNVTLSCEQNLNHDAMYWYRQDPGQGLRLIYYSQIVNDFQKGDIAEGYSVSREKKESFPLTVTSAQKNPTAFYLCASSTKPGLAGGYTGELFFGEGSRLTVL.

V and J are TRBV25-1 and TRBJ1-5; D gene unclear. There are 14 residues in the CDR3. Trimming shortened V by 1 base and J by 0 bases, and 4 bases separated the two germline ends. The germline V gene has CDR1 MGHDK and CDR2 SYGVNS. The CDR3 DNA follows: TGTGCCAGCAGTGAATTTCGTAGCAATCAGCCCCAGCATTTT. Residues: CASSEFRSNQPQHF.

The chain couples TRBV7-8 to TRBJ2-7; 12 nucleotides align to TRBD2. The CDR3 has 19 residues. Trimming at V came to 0 bases and at J to 5 bases, leaving 14 bases not matched to a gene. Germline-derived CDR1 and CDR2 are SGHVS and FQNEAQ. This CDR3 is CASSLAPTSSGRVGHEQYF. CDR3 DNA sequence: TGTGCCAGCAGCTTAGCCCCCACGTCTAGCGGGAGGGTTGGTCACGAGCAGTACTTC.

This clone was detected only a few times. The V call is TRBV7-8, the J call TRBJ2-1; D gene ambiguous. V was trimmed by 2 bases and J by 5 bases, leaving 4 bases between them. The germline CDR1 and CDR2 sequences are SGHVS and FQNEAQ. This CDR3 is built from 12 residues. The CDR3 here is CASSLFDNEQFF. The CDR3 DNA reads TGTGCCAGCAGCTTATTCGACAATGAGCAGTTCTTC.

The chain employs TRBV28 and TRBJ2-1; the D gene is possibly TRBD2 (6 bases). V lost 3 bases, J lost 9 bases, and 12 bases lay in between. The CDR3 length is 13 residues. The germline gives CDR1 MDHEN, CDR2 SYDVKM. CDR3 sequence (DNA): TGTGCCAGCAGTTTCCGCGGGATGAGTGAGCAGTTCTTC. It encodes CASSFRGMSEQFF.

J is TRBJ2-7 and V is TRBV6-5; D may be TRBD1 (6 bases). Germline V gives CDR1 MNHEY, CDR2 SVGAGI. V was pared by 2 bases and J by 3 bases, with 11 bases between. The CDR3 runs 14 residues. The CDR3 DNA is TGTGCCAGCAGTTACAACGGACAGAGCTACGAGCAGTACTTC. It translates to CASSYNGQSYEQYF.